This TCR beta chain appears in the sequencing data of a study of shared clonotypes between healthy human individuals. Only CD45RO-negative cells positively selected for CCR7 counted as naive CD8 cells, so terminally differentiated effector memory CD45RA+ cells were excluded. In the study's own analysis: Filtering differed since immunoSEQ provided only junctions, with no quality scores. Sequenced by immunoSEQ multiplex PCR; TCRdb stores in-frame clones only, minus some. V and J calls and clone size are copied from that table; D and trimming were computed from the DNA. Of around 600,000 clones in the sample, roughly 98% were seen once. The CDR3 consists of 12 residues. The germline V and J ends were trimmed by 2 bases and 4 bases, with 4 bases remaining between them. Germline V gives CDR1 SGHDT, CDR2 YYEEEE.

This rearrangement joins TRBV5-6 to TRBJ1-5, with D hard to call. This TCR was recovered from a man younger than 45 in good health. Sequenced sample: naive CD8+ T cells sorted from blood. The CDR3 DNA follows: TGTGCCAGCAGCTTACCGAATCAGCCCCAGCATTTT. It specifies CASSLPNQPQHF.